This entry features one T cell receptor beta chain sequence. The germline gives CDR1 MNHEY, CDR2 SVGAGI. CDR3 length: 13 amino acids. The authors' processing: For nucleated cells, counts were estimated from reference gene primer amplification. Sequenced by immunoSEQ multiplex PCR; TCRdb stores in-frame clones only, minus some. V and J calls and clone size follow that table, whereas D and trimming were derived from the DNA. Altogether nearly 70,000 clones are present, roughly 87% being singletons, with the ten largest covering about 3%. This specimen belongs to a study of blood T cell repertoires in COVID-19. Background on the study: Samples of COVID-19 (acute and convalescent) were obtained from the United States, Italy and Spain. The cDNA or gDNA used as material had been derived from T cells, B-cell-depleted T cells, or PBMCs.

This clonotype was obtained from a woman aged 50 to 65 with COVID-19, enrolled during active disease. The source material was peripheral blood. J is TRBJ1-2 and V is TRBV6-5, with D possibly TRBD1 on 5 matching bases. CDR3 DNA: TGTACGACAGTTCCTCATTCTCTGCTGGGCTACACCTTC. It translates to CTTVPHSLLGYTF.